These T cell receptor beta chains were read from a single sample in a study of T cells in Graves' hyperthyroidism and ophthalmopathy. TCRdb reprocessed the multiplex PCR reads with MiXCR, giving one entry per CDR3 protein. This table holds around 540,000 distinct CDR3 sequences, just over 45% found once. The specimen sequenced was peripheral blood or thyroid tissue (not recorded which). The receptors shown here come from a woman aged 18 to 35 with Graves' hyperthyroidism. The CDR3 runs from the conserved cysteine through the conserved F or W. The order of the fields is clone size, J gene, D gene, V gene, CDR3 protein, CDR3 DNA. The D gene is left open where the match is weak. A row's size may be missing; if present it is once, few, many or a size class.

>few|TRBJ1-2|.|TRBV6-1
CASRDGRRHYGYTF
TGTGCCAGCAGAGACGGACGGAGACACTATGGCTACACCTTC
>.|TRBJ2-5|.|TRBV29-1
CSVEGTVWGQETQYF
TGCAGCGTTGAAGGGACAGTCTGGGGACAAGAGACCCAGTACTTC
>once|TRBJ1-5|.|TRBV6-1
CARATGTPNQPQHF
TGTGCCAGGGCCACCGGAACACCAAATCAGCCCCAGCATTTT
>.|TRBJ1-2|TRBD1|TRBV7-9
CASSLSTGVNYGYTF
TGTGCCAGCAGCCTATCGACAGGGGTAAACTATGGCTACACCTTC
>.|TRBJ1-5|.|TRBV29-1
CSVSRVGGQPQHF
TGCAGCGTCTCGCGGGTGGGTGGTCAGCCCCAGCATTTT
>few|TRBJ1-2|.|TRBV12-5
CASGSPPEIRGYTF
TGTGCTAGTGGTTCTCCCCCTGAAATCCGTGGCTACACCTTC
>.|TRBJ2-3|TRBD1|TRBV7-3
CASSWFGQGVTQYF
TGTGCCAGCAGCTGGTTTGGACAGGGGGTCACGCAGTATTTT
>.|TRBJ1-5|TRBD1|TRBV29-1
CSLTGVGDQPQHF
TGCAGCTTAACAGGGGTGGGGGATCAGCCCCAGCATTTT
>.|TRBJ1-6|.|TRBV10-3
CAIRGGNSPLHF
TGTGCCATCAGGGGCGGTAATTCACCCCTCCACTTT
>.|TRBJ1-1|TRBD1|TRBV20-1
CSAGQSTEAFF
TGCAGCGCGGGACAGAGCACTGAAGCTTTCTTT
>few|TRBJ1-2|TRBD1|TRBV20-1
CSASTGTGNYGYTF
TGCAGTGCTAGCACTGGGACAGGGAACTATGGCTACACCTTC
>few|TRBJ1-2|.|TRBV4-3
CASSGSRNNYGYTF
TGCGCCAGCAGCGGAAGCAGGAATAACTATGGCTACACCTTC
>.|TRBJ1-3|.|TRBV10-3
CASSVAGGGIGNTIYF
TGTGCCAGCAGCGTAGCGGGGGGCGGCATTGGAAACACCATATATTTT
>.|TRBJ1-5|.|TRBV9
CASSQDWYSNQPQHF
TGTGCCAGCAGCCAAGATTGGTATAGCAATCAGCCCCAGCATTTT
>.|TRBJ1-1|.|TRBV5-1
CASTNPGLNTEAFF
TGCGCCAGCACCAACCCAGGTCTGAACACTGAAGCTTTCTTT
>.|TRBJ2-2|TRBD2|TRBV6-5
CASSSPGQAGGNTGELFF
TGTGCCAGCAGTTCCCCGGGGCAAGCGGGAGGGAACACCGGGGAGCTGTTTTTT
>.|TRBJ2-7|TRBD2|TRBV20-1
CSACFGGSSYEQYF
TGCAGTGCTTGCTTCGGCGGGAGTTCCTACGAGCAGTACTTC
>.|TRBJ2-3|.|TRBV24-1
CATSVVGTDTQYF
TGTGCCACCAGTGTGGTGGGGACAGATACGCAGTATTTT
>many|TRBJ1-4|.|TRBV15
CATSMTGKLFF
TGTGCCACCAGCATGACAGGAAAACTGTTTTTT
>.|TRBJ2-7|TRBD1|TRBV29-1
CSVEDQGRGYEQYF
TGCAGCGTTGAAGATCAGGGCAGGGGGTACGAGCAGTACTTC
>.|TRBJ2-7|TRBD1|TRBV19
CASSFEGAWNEQYF
TGTGCCAGTAGTTTTGAGGGGGCTTGGAACGAGCAGTACTTC
>.|TRBJ1-5|.|TRBV29-1
CSVQPGVEQPQHF
TGCAGCGTCCAGCCAGGGGTTGAGCAGCCCCAGCATTTT
>once|TRBJ2-7|TRBD2|TRBV19
CASSRASGGSYEQYF
TGTGCCAGTAGTAGAGCTAGCGGGGGATCCTACGAGCAGTACTTC
>.|TRBJ2-2|.|TRBV7-6
CASSQPRPTGELFF
TGTGCCAGCAGCCAACCGAGACCCACCGGGGAGCTGTTTTTT
>.|TRBJ2-7|TRBD1|TRBV7-8
CASSSPGQGRPGELYF
TGTGCCAGCAGCTCACCGGGACAGGGACGGCCCGGGGAGCTGTACTTC
>.|TRBJ2-2|.|TRBV29-1
CSVGGRWSGTHTGELFF
TGCAGCGTTGGGGGGCGATGGTCAGGGACTCACACCGGGGAGCTGTTTTTT
>.|TRBJ1-2|TRBD1|TRBV7-9
CASSSTRGYHYGYTF
TGTGCCAGCAGCTCCACCAGGGGGTATCACTATGGCTACACCTTC
>.|TRBJ2-2|.|TRBV11-2
CASSLVGTTGELFF
TGTGCCAGCAGCTTAGTAGGGACCACCGGGGAGCTGTTTTTT
>.|TRBJ2-5|.|TRBV12-3/TRBV12-4
CASSLGDGSETQYF
TGTGCCAGCAGTTTAGGGGACGGGAGCGAGACCCAGTACTTC
>.|TRBJ2-2|TRBD2|TRBV2
CASNGIAGNTGELFF
TGTGCCAGCAATGGGATAGCGGGGAACACCGGGGAGCTGTTTTTT
>.|TRBJ2-7|.|TRBV7-9
CASSNSWDEQYF
TGTGCCAGCAGTAACTCTTGGGACGAGCAGTACTTC
>.|TRBJ2-7|TRBD2|TRBV7-8
CASSRLAGARSDEQYF
TGTGCCAGCAGCAGACTAGCGGGAGCGAGGAGCGACGAGCAGTACTTC
>.|TRBJ1-1|.|TRBV2
CASSEDFRGGGTEAFF
TGTGCCAGCAGTGAAGATTTTAGGGGGGGCGGGACTGAAGCTTTCTTT
>.|TRBJ2-7|.|TRBV20-1
CSALEALLSYEQYF
TGCAGTGCTCTGGAGGCCCTTCTCTCCTACGAGCAGTACTTC
>once|TRBJ1-5|.|TRBV24-1
CASTNSYSNQPQHF
TGTGCCAGCACCAATAGCTATAGCAATCAGCCCCAGCATTTT
>few|TRBJ1-2|TRBD1|TRBV29-1
CSAAGTGSLGYTF
TGCAGCGCAGCCGGGACAGGAAGTCTTGGCTACACCTTC
>.|TRBJ2-7|.|TRBV5-1
CASSLVSAATYEQYF
TGCGCCAGCAGCTTGGTCTCAGCGGCCACCTACGAGCAGTACTTC
>few|TRBJ1-5|.|TRBV5-6
CASSLRQGHQPQHF
TGTGCCAGCAGCTTGCGGCAGGGGCATCAGCCCCAGCATTTT
>.|TRBJ1-2|.|TRBV10-1
CAMTGDYGYTF
TGCGCCATGACGGGGGACTATGGCTACACCTTC
>few|TRBJ2-5|.|TRBV7-8
CASSQDGGQNQETQYF
TGCGCCAGCAGCCAAGACGGGGGGCAGAATCAAGAGACCCAGTACTTC
>few|TRBJ1-1|.|TRBV10-3
CAISYGGGTEAFF
TGTGCCATCAGTTATGGGGGGGGCACTGAAGCTTTCTTT
>.|TRBJ2-7|TRBD2|TRBV24-1
CATSDSQGTSGREEQYF
TGTGCCACCAGTGATTCCCAGGGGACTAGCGGGAGGGAAGAGCAGTACTTC
>.|TRBJ1-1|.|TRBV10-1
CASSEDRMSTEAFF
TGCGCCAGCAGTGAGGACAGGATGAGCACTGAAGCTTTCTTT
>.|TRBJ1-2|.|TRBV10-3
CARPTNYGYTF
TGTGCCCGCCCTACTAACTATGGCTACACCTTC
>.|TRBJ1-1|TRBD1|TRBV5-5
CASSFRQGIGTEAFF
TGTGCCAGCAGCTTCCGACAGGGGATAGGAACTGAAGCTTTCTTT
>.|TRBJ1-2|.|TRBV20-1
CSEEAGRYGYTF
TGCAGTGAGGAGGCAGGGCGCTATGGCTACACCTTC
>.|TRBJ1-6|TRBD1|TRBV10-3
CAISERTGALNSPLHF
TGTGCCATCAGTGAGAGGACAGGGGCACTAAATTCACCCCTCCACTTT
>many|TRBJ2-5|.|TRBV24-1
CATSDSRETQYF
TGTGCCACCAGTGACTCGAGAGAGACCCAGTACTTC
>many|TRBJ1-1|TRBD1|TRBV7-9
CASSRIQGAVTEAFF
TGCGCCAGCAGCCGGATACAGGGGGCTGTCACTGAAGCTTTCTTT
>.|TRBJ1-4|.|TRBV20-1
CSAIKGTDATNEKLFF
TGCAGTGCTATCAAGGGAACGGATGCAACTAATGAAAAACTGTTTTTT
>.|TRBJ2-3|.|TRBV2
CASSDEFAATDTQYF
TGTGCCAGCAGTGATGAGTTCGCGGCCACAGATACGCAGTATTTT
>many|TRBJ1-2|.|TRBV29-1
CSVERVGVVYGYTF
TGCAGCGTTGAAAGAGTAGGGGTGGTCTATGGCTACACCTTC